This T cell receptor beta chain is from a study of blood T cell repertoires in COVID-19. The CDR3 sequence is 12 residues long. Germline V gene data show CDR1 as LNHNV and CDR2 as YYDKDF (reference sequence). With 0 bases removed from V and 7 bases from J, the gap between germline ends came to 4 bases. Some clones are missing from TCRdb's copy, which holds only in-frame ones; the method was immunoSEQ multiplex PCR. The repertoire consists of about 440,000 clones, with 90% occurring once and the leading ten covering 0.55% to 0.75%. The TCR was taken from a man aged 18-30 years who had recovered from COVID-19. Sequencing used PBMCs or T cells enriched from blood (not recorded which). The chain is built from TRBV15 and TRBJ1-5, with D hard to call. The CDR3 nucleotides read TGTGCCACCAGCAGAGATCAACAGCCCCAGCATTTT. The encoded protein is CATSRDQQPQHF.